The text below deals with one TCR beta chain. The antigen it recognizes is unknown. Each CD8+ T cell subset was flow-sorted in triplicate, and 250,000 to 300,000 cells per subset were placed directly into RLT lysis buffer. To exclude memory contaminants, naive CD8+ T cells were stringently defined as CD45RO-CCR7+CD27+CD95-. Using standard density gradient centrifugation, peripheral blood mononuclear cells were isolated from buffy coats. Naive CXCR3-negative and CXCR3-positive CD8+ T cells were flow-sorted on a FACSAria III. An RNeasy Mini Kit was used to extract total RNA from the sorted cells. Sequencing took place on a NextSeq 550. The Human TCR Profiling Kit (MiLaboratory) was used to prepare UMI-labeled 5' RACE TRB cDNA libraries. cDNA synthesis used the entire amount of extracted RNA, and PCR amplification then used the entire amount of cDNA produced. Libraries were prepared in parallel with an identical number of PCR cycles. As for the original processing: MIGEC and MiXCR extracted about 49,000 +/- 11,000 unique UMI-labeled TRB cDNA molecules per library, requiring at least two reads per UMI. On average, approximately 40,000 +/- 10,000 functional in-frame TRB CDR3 nucleotide clonotypes lacking stop codons were found per library. After each sample was downsampled to 5000 UMI-labeled TRB molecules, VDJtools was used to calculate diversity metrics such as normalized Shannon-Wiener and Chao1. VDJtools was used to calculate clonotype-size-weighted physicochemical properties of the central five CDR3 residues, namely interaction energy, strength, volume and Kidera factor 4. With the reads reprocessed by TCRdb, a single entry stands for each CDR3 protein sequence and no DNA is reported. TCRdb, not the authors, supplied the V and J calls. The table for this sample records approximately 140,000 distinct CDR3 sequences. Around 0.3% of the sample comes from the top ten.

The CDR3, cysteine through phenylalanine, is 13 amino acids long. The coding DNA is unavailable. For CDR1 and CDR2, the germline V gene lists SGHRS and YFSETQ. This specimen comes from a study of CXCR3-negative and CXCR3-positive naive CD8 T cells (dated by TCRdb to between 2018 and 2020). Study-wide context: About 150 million TRB reads were obtained in total, roughly 1.5 +/- 0.3 million reads per library. For the TRBV-TRBJ cluster analysis, the naive subsets came from about 5 donors, while the memory cells came from 3 donors. Diversity and physicochemical repertoire analyses covered about a dozen donors pooled from two independent experiments.

Paper-wide results and their limitations: Freshly isolated PBMCs were used for most assays because CXCR3 expression went down partially after cryopreservation. Because surface CD5, which is linked to self-reactivity in mice, was comparable between the naive subsets, TCR interaction strength was also inferred from TRB CDR3 physicochemical properties. Compared with CXCR3-negative naive cells, CXCR3-positive naive cells had TRB CDR3s with higher hydrophobicity (lower Kidera factor 4), lower energy, and higher strength and volume indices. Within the same donor, TRBV-TRBJ usage looked similar between naive CXCR3-negative and CXCR3-positive cells, but memory cells had distinct patterns. Both naive subsets had comparably high repertoire diversity, while memory CD8+ T cells had much lower repertoire diversity.

The chain uses TRBV5-1 and TRBJ2-7; TCRdb's assignment of TRBD1 cannot be checked, as there is no DNA. The source is a human donor in good health. Some clones in this sample may be carry-over from other donors' samples. Material: naive CXCR3+ CD8+ T cells from blood. The cell subset or site label, as the study defines it: CD45RO-CCR7+CD27+CD95- naive CD8+ T cells expressing CXCR3 (TNR3+). The CDR3 reads as follows: CASRPGPTYEQYF.